The clone carrying this T cell receptor beta chain was found many times. Its specificity is not known. This entry is derived from a study of T-cell reconstitution after alpha-beta-depleted transplantation in children. Study results and caveats: At one year after transplant, newly produced T cells mostly accounted for T-cell counts and diversity.

Unique molecular identifiers were incorporated when the TCRbeta library was constructed. TCRdb re-derived calls from the PCR reads in MiXCR, one entry per CDR3 protein. The sample has around 200,000 distinct CDR3 sequences; about a tenth are singletons. CDR3 length: 16 residues. From germline, CDR1 is DFQATT and CDR2 SNEGSKA (reference sequence). V dropped 0 bases and J dropped 8 bases, with 22 bases sitting between them. The sequence was collected from a child younger than two with acute myeloid leukemia, due to receive a stem cell transplant. The V and J genes are TRBV20-1 and TRBJ1-2; perhaps TRBD1 as D (5 bases). The sample was PBMCs, taken before TCRalphabeta/CD19-depleted stem cell transplant. The CDR3, as DNA: TGCAGTGCTAGAGATCTAAGCGCTCGGCAGGGTTACGGCTACACCTTC. This codes for CSARDLSARQGYGYTF.